The clone carrying this T cell receptor (beta chain) has a single count. This sample is drawn from a study of CD8 T cells in Susac syndrome. cDNA came from about 0.5 to 1 ug RNA primed by random hexamers. Each CDR3 protein gets one entry after TCRdb re-called the immunoSEQ multiplex PCR reads with MiXCR. The sample lists some 110,000 distinct CDR3 sequences, 90% to 95% occurring once. CDR3 length: 16 residues. CDR1 MDHEN and CDR2 SYDVKM come from the germline V gene. The J segment lost 1 base and the V segment lost 10 bases, leaving 11 bases of the junction unmatched. The rearrangement links TRBV28 to TRBJ2-1, with TRBD2 matching over 9 bases. The source of this sequence is a human donor with multiple sclerosis. The sequencing input was CD8+ T cells from PBMCs. The CDR3 region has the DNA TGTGCCACCCAGCGAGGGCGGGGGGGTTCCTACAATGAGCAGTTCTTC. It is translated as CATQRGRGGSYNEQFF. Full variable domain (rest looked up from reference TRBV28 and TRBJ2-1): DVKVTQSSRYLVKRTGEKVFLECVQDMDHENMFWYRQDPGLGLRLIYFSYDVKMKEKGDIPEGYSVSREKKERFSLILESASTNQTSMYLCATQRGRGGSYNEQFFGPGTRLTVL.